One and the same sample provided the 3 T cell receptor beta chains below, sequenced in a study of T cell repertoires in cytomegalovirus infection. MiXCR was run by TCRdb on the reads, yielding one entry per CDR3 protein. The sample yields more than 150,000 distinct CDR3 sequences, about a sixth seen once. Sequenced input: CD8+ T cells from PBMCs. These receptors came from a human donor in good health (CMV status not recorded). Some clones in this sample may be carry-over from other donors' samples.

This clonotype was detected a few times. The chain recombines TRBV7-9 with TRBJ2-1; tentative D call: TRBD1 (7 bases). CDR3 length: 13 residues. Trimming removed 5 bases at V and 5 bases at J, with 10 bases between. The germline V gene encodes CDR1 SEHNR and CDR2 FQNEAQ (reference sequence). The CDR3: CASSRGTDNEQFF. CDR3 in DNA: TGTGCCAGCAGCCGGGGGACAGACAATGAGCAGTTCTTC. The complete variable domain, with remaining parts taken from reference TRBV7-9 and TRBJ2-1, reads DTGVSQNPRHKITKRGQNVTFRCDPISEHNRLYWYRQTLGQGPEFLTYFQNEAQLEKSRLLSDRFSAERPKGSFSTLEIQRTEQGDSAMYLCASSRGTDNEQFFGPGTRLTVL.

This chain connects TRBV20-1 to TRBJ1-1, with D possibly being TRBD1 (5 bases). The germline V and J ends were trimmed by 5 bases and 8 bases, with 15 bases remaining between them. Germline CDR1 and CDR2: DFQATT and SNEGSKA (reference sequence). The CDR3 length is 12 residues. The CDR3 reads CSAGTSFGEAFF. CDR3 nucleotides: TGCAGTGCTGGGACCTCCTTTGGGGAAGCTTTCTTT.

This clonotype was observed a few times. The V and J genes are TRBV7-6 and TRBJ2-2; TRBD1 matches at 8 bases. Germline V gene lookup returns CDR1 SGHVS and CDR2 FNYEAQ. This CDR3 has 18 residues. The ends lost 5 bases at V and 2 bases at J; junction bases unmatched: 13. This CDR3 is CASSPLTGARTNTGELFF. In DNA form, the CDR3 reads TGTGCCAGCAGCCCCCTGACAGGGGCCCGAACTAACACCGGGGAGCTGTTTTTT.